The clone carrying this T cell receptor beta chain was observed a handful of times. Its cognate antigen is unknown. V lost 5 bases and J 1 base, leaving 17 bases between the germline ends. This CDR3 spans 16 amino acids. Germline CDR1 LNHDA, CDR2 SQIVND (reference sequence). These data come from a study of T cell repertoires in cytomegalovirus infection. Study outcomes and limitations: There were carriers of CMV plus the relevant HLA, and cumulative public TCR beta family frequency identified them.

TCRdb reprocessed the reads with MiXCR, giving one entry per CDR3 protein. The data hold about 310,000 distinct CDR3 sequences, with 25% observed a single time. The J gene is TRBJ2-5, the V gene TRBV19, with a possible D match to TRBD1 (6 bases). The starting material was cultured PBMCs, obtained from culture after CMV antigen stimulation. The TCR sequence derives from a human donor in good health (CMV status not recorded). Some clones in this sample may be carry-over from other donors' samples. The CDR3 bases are TGTGCCAGTAGTGGACGGACAGCGAGCTTCCAAGAGACCCAGTACTTC. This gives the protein CASSGRTASFQETQYF.